The T cell receptor (beta chain) under discussion was sequenced for a study of blood T cell repertoires in COVID-19. The overall study: Some COVID-19 samples were acute and others convalescent; all came from the United States, Italy and Spain. T cells, B-cell-depleted T cells, or PBMCs supplied cDNA or gDNA.

Study processing details: Using reference gene primer amplification, nucleated cell counts were estimated. The protocol was immunoSEQ multiplex PCR, while the TCRdb copy is restricted to in-frame clones and leaves out a portion. The V and J calls and clone size are taken from that table; D and trimming were inferred from the DNA. The top ten hold about 1.8% of the sample, which has more than 200,000 clones, 88% seen once. The CDR3 spans 13 residues. Per the germline V gene, CDR1 is LGHDT and CDR2 is YNNKEL (reference sequence). V lost 4 bases, J lost 8 bases, and 5 bases stayed unmatched. Material for sequencing was peripheral blood. This TCR was recovered from a man aged 65-85 years with acute or convalescent COVID-19. The rearrangement joins TRBV3-1 (or the pseudogene TRBV3-2) to TRBJ2-1; 7 bases match TRBD1. CDR3 nucleotides: TGTGCCAGCAGCCCCCGTGGACAGGATGAGCAGTTCTTC. This codes for CASSPRGQDEQFF.